Detailed here is one TCR beta chain. The data are from a study of blood T cell repertoires in COVID-19. Whole-study context: Acute-phase and convalescent COVID-19 samples originated in the United States, Italy and Spain.

The V end was cut by 6 bases, the J end by 5 bases, with 10 bases between. Germline-derived CDR1 and CDR2 are WNHNN and SYGVQD (reference sequence). The length of the CDR3 is 13 residues. In the authors' workflow: Reference gene primer amplification gave nucleated cell count estimates. The protocol was immunoSEQ multiplex PCR, while the TCRdb copy is restricted to in-frame clones and leaves out a portion. V, J and clone size are taken as reported in that table, and D and trimming were inferred from the DNA itself. The data show some 220,000 clones, around 85% seen once. This receptor was taken from a man aged 45-65 years with COVID-19, enrolled during active disease. The chain couples TRBV10-1 to TRBJ2-2, with D tentatively TRBD2 (6 bases). The sample consisted of peripheral blood. The CDR3: CASRRGGTGELFF. The CDR3 DNA follows: TGCGCCAGCAGGCGGGGAGGAACCGGGGAGCTGTTTTTT.